This T cell receptor (beta chain) was captured in a study of T cell changes during pregnancy in multiple sclerosis. Sequencing was performed with immunoSEQ multiplex PCR; in TCRdb, only in-frame clones are kept and a portion is missing. The sample holds roughly 38,000 clones; roughly 93% are singletons and the top ten take around 0.78%. The germline CDR1 and CDR2 sequences are LNHDA and SQIVND (reference sequence). The ends lost 6 bases at V and 2 bases at J; junction bases unmatched: 8. The length of the CDR3 is 16 residues. Here the sequenced sample was CD4+ T cells from peripheral blood mononuclear cells, taken before pregnancy. The chain combines TRBV19 with TRBJ2-2; 8 nucleotides align to TRBD1. The receptor was derived from a female donor with multiple sclerosis, enrolled in a pregnancy study. The CDR3 reads CASSTLQGVNTGELFF. DNA of the CDR3: TGTGCCAGTAGCACCCTACAGGGGGTTAACACCGGGGAGCTGTTTTTT.